This T cell receptor (beta chain) originates from a study of human T cells and chemical hapten exposure. Time point specified: pre-sensitization, week 0. The treatment is: therapeutic diphenylcyclopropenone sensitization with weekly scalp DPC. TCRdb reprocessed the RACE reads via MiXCR and lists one record per CDR3 protein. The sample has under 400,000 distinct CDR3 sequences, 4.5% to 6% seen once; the top ten hold approximately 2.8%. There are 17 residues in the CDR3. The V and J ends lost 5 bases and 6 bases, in that order; junction bases with no gene match: 16. Germline CDR1 and CDR2: MDHEN and SYDVKM.

The sample was whole blood, taken in connection with sensitization to the hapten diphenylcyclopropenone (DPC). The sequence came from a woman aged 45 to 65 with alopecia areata. Some clones in this sample may be carry-over from other donors' samples. This sequence joins TRBV28 and TRBJ1-5; 7 positions match TRBD1. CDR3 coding DNA: TGTGCCAGCAGTCTGCCCGGAGGGGGCCGTATCGGTCAGCCCCAGCATTTT. Amino acids: CASSLPGGGRIGQPQHF.